This T cell receptor beta chain comes out of a study of identical twins. TCRdb redid the calling of the 5' RACE reads with MiXCR, one entry per CDR3 protein. The sample contains fewer than 250,000 distinct CDR3 sequences, about 7.5% of which appear only once. This clonotype was found a few times. The CDR3 is made up of 15 amino acids. A further study also used this sample, focusing on yellow fever vaccine responses in identical twins.

The source material was CD8+ T cells sorted from blood. The chain joins TRBV3-2 to TRBJ2-2; TRBD2 was called by the table and not checked on the DNA. TRBV3-2 represents a pseudogene. This receptor was taken from a woman younger than 35 in good health. The CDR3 loop reads CASSPPSGRTGELFF. The CDR3 region has the DNA TGTGCCAGCAGCCCACCTAGCGGGAGAACCGGGGAGCTGTTTTTT.